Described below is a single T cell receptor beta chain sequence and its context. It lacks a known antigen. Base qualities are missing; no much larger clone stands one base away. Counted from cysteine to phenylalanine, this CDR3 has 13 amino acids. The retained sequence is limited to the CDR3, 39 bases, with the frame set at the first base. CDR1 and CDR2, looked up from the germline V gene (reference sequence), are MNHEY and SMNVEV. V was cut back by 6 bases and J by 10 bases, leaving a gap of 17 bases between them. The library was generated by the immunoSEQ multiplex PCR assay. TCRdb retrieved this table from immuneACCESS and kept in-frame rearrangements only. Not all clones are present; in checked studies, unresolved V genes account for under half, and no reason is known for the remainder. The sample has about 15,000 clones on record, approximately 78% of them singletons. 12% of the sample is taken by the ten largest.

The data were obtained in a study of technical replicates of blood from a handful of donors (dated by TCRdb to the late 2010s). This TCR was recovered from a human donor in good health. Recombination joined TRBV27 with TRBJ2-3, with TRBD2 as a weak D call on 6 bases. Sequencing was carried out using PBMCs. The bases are TGTGCCAGCAGCCTTCCGGGGGTTAATGCGCAGTATTTT. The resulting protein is CASSLPGVNAQYF.